The present T cell receptor (beta chain) was sequenced within a study of response to subunit inactivated influenza vaccine. General observations from the study: The authors suggested that every seasonal influenza vaccination recruits few new T cells.

Concerning this clonotype itself: Its antigen is currently unknown.

TCRdb re-analysed the RT-PCR reads in MiXCR, keeping a single row per CDR3 protein. The sample has about 540,000 distinct CDR3 sequences; 12% to 15% are singletons. This CDR3 is built from 14 residues. Trimming pared 1 base from V and 0 bases from J, leaving 7 bases between. Germline V lookup: CDR1 DFQATT, CDR2 SNEGSKA (reference sequence). The chain is built from TRBV20-1 and TRBJ1-5, with unresolved D. This TCR was sampled from a man over 45 who received an inactivated influenza vaccine. The sequencing here drew on PBMCs from blood, taken 12 days after vaccination. The CDR3 sequence: CSARGLNSNQPQHF. The CDR3 DNA is TGCAGTGCTAGAGGACTTAATAGCAATCAGCCCCAGCATTTT.